This T cell receptor (beta chain) emerged from a study of molecular identifiers for immune sequencing clone quantification. On the study more broadly: Replicates split RNA from approximately 22,000 or 94,000 naive CD8 cells five ways, and the researchers sequenced four portions. Study results and limitations: Among some 990,000 naive cells, as was reported, spiked Jurkat TCR RNA from one cell was detectable.

In preparing bulk TCR libraries, previously described methods and listed TCR primers were used. TCRdb ran MiXCR on the PCR reads and lists one entry per CDR3 protein. Among hundreds of thousands of distinct CDR3 sequences listed, under 25% were seen once. Sorting was used to obtain naive CD8 T cells (CD8+CD4-CCR7+CD45RA+). Regarding this clonotype: Its specificity is unknown.

Per the germline V gene, CDR1 is PRHDT and CDR2 is FYEKMQ (reference sequence). The CDR3 is made up of 18 amino acids. The ends were cut back, 0 bases at V and 4 bases at J, with 18 bases in the middle. The chain recombines TRBV13 with TRBJ1-4, with D possibly TRBD1 on 6 matching bases. Sequencing was performed on naive CD8+ T cells from blood, with Jurkat cell RNA spiked in. Subset specified: FACS-sorted CD8+CD4-CCR7+CD45RA+ naive T cells. The clonotype comes from a human donor in good health. Some libraries in this study had Jurkat cell RNA spiked in. The CDR3 reads CASSLGVTGVNLNEKLFF. The CDR3 DNA reads TGTGCCAGCAGCTTAGGGGTGACAGGAGTAAACCTTAATGAAAAACTGTTTTTT. The whole variable domain, filled in from reference TRBV13 and TRBJ1-4, reads AAGVIQSPRHLIKEKRETATLKCYPIPRHDTVYWYQQGPGQDPQFLISFYEKMQSDKGSIPDRFSAQQFSDYHSELNMSSLELGDSALYFCASSLGVTGVNLNEKLFFGSGTQLSVL.